These T cell receptor beta chains were read from a single sample in a study of cytomegalovirus exposure and HLA in healthy donors. Using immunoSEQ multiplex PCR, the repertoire was profiled, and TCRdb retains in-frame clones only, with some absent. This sample has about 160,000 clones; 88% occur once, and the top ten carry about 2.7%. Sequenced sample: PBMCs. These receptors all stem from a man aged 18 to 30 in good health and CMV-seronegative. CDR3s include the opening cysteine and the closing phenylalanine or tryptophan. The order of the fields is J gene, clone size, V gene, D gene, CDR3 DNA, CDR3 protein. D genes are given only for firm matches. Size is omitted from some rows. Given values are once, few, many or a class for expanded clones.

j_call: TRBJ1-2; clone_size: -; v_call: TRBV4-1; d_call: -; cdr3_nt: TGCGCCAGCAGCCAAGATATCAGGGTGAGCTACACCTTC; cdr3_aa: CASSQDIRVSYTF
j_call: TRBJ2-1; clone_size: -; v_call: TRBV27; d_call: TRBD2; cdr3_nt: TGTGCCAGCACCTCGGGACTAGCGGGAGTCCCTTCCTACAATGAGCAGTTCTTC; cdr3_aa: CASTSGLAGVPSYNEQFF
j_call: TRBJ2-5; clone_size: -; v_call: TRBV18; d_call: TRBD1; cdr3_nt: TGTGCCAGCTCACCTCAGGGGACAGAGGGAGAGACCCAGTACTTC; cdr3_aa: CASSPQGTEGETQYF
j_call: TRBJ1-5; clone_size: -; v_call: TRBV15; d_call: TRBD1; cdr3_nt: TGTGCCACCAGCGGGGTTCGTGACAGGGGCTACAGCAATCAGCCCCAGCATTTT; cdr3_aa: CATSGVRDRGYSNQPQHF
j_call: TRBJ2-5; clone_size: few; v_call: TRBV30; d_call: -; cdr3_nt: TGTGCCTGGAGAAGGGCAGGGGAGATCGAGACCCAGTACTTC; cdr3_aa: CAWRRAGEIETQYF
j_call: TRBJ1-1; clone_size: -; v_call: TRBV4-1; d_call: TRBD1; cdr3_nt: TGCGCCAGCAGCCCCAGGGGGACTGAAGCTTTCTTT; cdr3_aa: CASSPRGTEAFF
j_call: TRBJ2-2; clone_size: -; v_call: TRBV7-2; d_call: -; cdr3_nt: TGTGCCAGCAGCTCCCCGGGTGCCGGGGAGCTGTTTTTT; cdr3_aa: CASSSPGAGELFF
j_call: TRBJ2-2; clone_size: once; v_call: TRBV28; d_call: -; cdr3_nt: TGTGCCAGCAGTCGTACCGGGACATGGCGAGGCACCGGGGAGCTGTTTTTT; cdr3_aa: CASSRTGTWRGTGELFF
j_call: TRBJ1-2; clone_size: -; v_call: TRBV28; d_call: -; cdr3_nt: TGTGCCAGCACTACCGAGATGGACAGCTATGGCTACACCTTC; cdr3_aa: CASTTEMDSYGYTF
j_call: TRBJ2-7; clone_size: -; v_call: TRBV27; d_call: -; cdr3_nt: TGTGCCAGCAGTTCGCAGGGGCTGGAGCAGTACTTC; cdr3_aa: CASSSQGLEQYF
j_call: TRBJ2-2; clone_size: -; v_call: TRBV5-1; d_call: TRBD1; cdr3_nt: TGCGCCAGCAGCTCCGGACAGGCCACCACCGGGGAGCTGTTTTTT; cdr3_aa: CASSSGQATTGELFF
j_call: TRBJ1-2; clone_size: -; v_call: TRBV2; d_call: -; cdr3_nt: TGTGCCAGCAGTGTGACAGCTTTTTCTGGCTACACCTTC; cdr3_aa: CASSVTAFSGYTF
j_call: TRBJ2-5; clone_size: -; v_call: TRBV11-2; d_call: -; cdr3_nt: TGTGCCAGCAGCCTCAACATAGACAGGGACTGGGAGACCCAGTACTTC; cdr3_aa: CASSLNIDRDWETQYF
j_call: TRBJ1-1; clone_size: -; v_call: TRBV6-6; d_call: -; cdr3_nt: TGTGCCAGCAGTTACGATGGGGCAATGAACACTGAAGCTTTCTTT; cdr3_aa: CASSYDGAMNTEAFF
j_call: TRBJ1-1; clone_size: -; v_call: TRBV28; d_call: -; cdr3_nt: TGTGCCAGCAGTTCATCGGACACGACCTACACTGAAGCTTTCTTT; cdr3_aa: CASSSSDTTYTEAFF
j_call: TRBJ2-5; clone_size: -; v_call: TRBV7-2; d_call: -; cdr3_nt: TGTGCCAGCAGCGCGCAAGAGACCCAGTACTTC; cdr3_aa: CASSAQETQYF
j_call: TRBJ2-2; clone_size: -; v_call: TRBV10-1; d_call: -; cdr3_nt: TGCGCCAGCAGTGAGTCGCCCAGAACCGGGGAGCTGTTTTTT; cdr3_aa: CASSESPRTGELFF
j_call: TRBJ1-5; clone_size: -; v_call: TRBV28; d_call: -; cdr3_nt: TGTGCCAGCAGGATATGGTCGGGGGGAAATCAGCCCCAGCATTTT; cdr3_aa: CASRIWSGGNQPQHF
j_call: TRBJ2-3; clone_size: -; v_call: TRBV10-2; d_call: -; cdr3_nt: TGCGCCAGCAGTGGTATTAGCGGACCCACAGATACGCAGTATTTT; cdr3_aa: CASSGISGPTDTQYF
j_call: TRBJ2-7; clone_size: -; v_call: TRBV11-2; d_call: TRBD2; cdr3_nt: TGTGCCAGCAGCTTAGCGGGCGGGAGGGCCAGGCACGAGCAGTACTTC; cdr3_aa: CASSLAGGRARHEQYF
j_call: TRBJ2-4; clone_size: -; v_call: TRBV7-9; d_call: TRBD1; cdr3_nt: TGTGCCAGCAGCCCCAGGACAGGGACGGGGAACATTCAGTACTTC; cdr3_aa: CASSPRTGTGNIQYF
j_call: TRBJ2-7; clone_size: -; v_call: TRBV28; d_call: TRBD1; cdr3_nt: TGTGCCAGCAGTGCCCATTACAGGGGTGGGGAGCAGTACTTC; cdr3_aa: CASSAHYRGGEQYF
j_call: TRBJ2-5; clone_size: -; v_call: TRBV5-6; d_call: -; cdr3_nt: TGTGCCAGCAGCTTGCTTATTGGCTTACAAGAGACCCAGTACTTC; cdr3_aa: CASSLLIGLQETQYF
j_call: TRBJ1-4; clone_size: -; v_call: TRBV2; d_call: -; cdr3_nt: TGTGCCAGCAGTTCGCAACAGGGCCTTAATGAAAAACTGTTTTTT; cdr3_aa: CASSSQQGLNEKLFF
j_call: TRBJ1-5; clone_size: once; v_call: TRBV27; d_call: -; cdr3_nt: TGTGCCAGCAGTTCCGCAGGGGGCAATCAGCCCCAGCATTTT; cdr3_aa: CASSSAGGNQPQHF
j_call: TRBJ1-1; clone_size: -; v_call: TRBV10-3; d_call: -; cdr3_nt: TGTGCCATCAGCCCATTTCAGGTGGGGAACACTGAAGCTTTCTTT; cdr3_aa: CAISPFQVGNTEAFF
j_call: TRBJ2-1; clone_size: -; v_call: TRBV10-3; d_call: TRBD2; cdr3_nt: TGTGCCATCAGTGAGTCGGTAGCGGGGGGCAATGAGCAGTTCTTC; cdr3_aa: CAISESVAGGNEQFF
j_call: TRBJ1-6; clone_size: -; v_call: TRBV27; d_call: TRBD1; cdr3_nt: TGTGCCAGCAGTCGACAGGGGGCGGTTTCACCCCTCCACTTT; cdr3_aa: CASSRQGAVSPLHF
j_call: TRBJ2-1; clone_size: -; v_call: TRBV5-4; d_call: -; cdr3_nt: TGTGCCAGCAGCGCCCGAGGTGGGGAGCAGTTCTTC; cdr3_aa: CASSARGGEQFF
j_call: TRBJ1-6; clone_size: -; v_call: TRBV19; d_call: TRBD1; cdr3_nt: TGTGCCAGTAGTATAGGAGTTGGGACAGAATATAATTCACCCCTCCACTTT; cdr3_aa: CASSIGVGTEYNSPLHF
j_call: TRBJ2-7; clone_size: -; v_call: TRBV4-1; d_call: TRBD2; cdr3_nt: TGCGCCAGCAGCCAGTCTAGCGGGAGTATGTACGAGCAGTACTTC; cdr3_aa: CASSQSSGSMYEQYF
j_call: TRBJ2-7; clone_size: -; v_call: TRBV28; d_call: -; cdr3_nt: TGTGCCAGCAGCACCCCCCTTGCCGGCTCCTACGAGCAGTACTTC; cdr3_aa: CASSTPLAGSYEQYF
j_call: TRBJ2-1; clone_size: -; v_call: TRBV4-1; d_call: TRBD2; cdr3_nt: TGCGCCAGCAGCCGCGGACTAGCGGGAGTTGGTGAGCAGTTCTTC; cdr3_aa: CASSRGLAGVGEQFF
j_call: TRBJ1-5; clone_size: -; v_call: TRBV7-9; d_call: -; cdr3_nt: TGTGCCAGCAGCGCAACAGGGTTGGGACAGCCCCAGCATTTT; cdr3_aa: CASSATGLGQPQHF
j_call: TRBJ2-7; clone_size: few; v_call: TRBV18; d_call: -; cdr3_nt: TGTGCCAGCTCACCGTCCTCGGACAGACTCTGGCAGTACTTC; cdr3_aa: CASSPSSDRLWQYF
j_call: TRBJ2-1; clone_size: -; v_call: TRBV10-3; d_call: TRBD2; cdr3_nt: TGTGCCACCTTCGGCCCGGGACAGCCGACTAGCGGGAGCAATGAGCAGTTCTTC; cdr3_aa: CATFGPGQPTSGSNEQFF
j_call: TRBJ2-1; clone_size: once; v_call: TRBV6-5; d_call: TRBD2; cdr3_nt: TGTGCCAGCAGTCGCCGACTAGCGGGAGACGAGCAGTTCTTC; cdr3_aa: CASSRRLAGDEQFF
j_call: TRBJ1-6; clone_size: -; v_call: TRBV15; d_call: -; cdr3_nt: TGTGCCACCAGCAGACCGCTTCAGGGATCCTATAATTCACCCCTCCACTTT; cdr3_aa: CATSRPLQGSYNSPLHF
j_call: TRBJ2-1; clone_size: -; v_call: TRBV9; d_call: TRBD2; cdr3_nt: TGTGCCAGCAGCTTCTCCGGGACTAGCGGGATCAATGAGCAGTTCTTC; cdr3_aa: CASSFSGTSGINEQFF
j_call: TRBJ2-3; clone_size: -; v_call: TRBV6-1; d_call: -; cdr3_nt: TGTGCCAGCAGTGGCCTTTCGCGGACAGCCACAGATACGCAGTATTTT; cdr3_aa: CASSGLSRTATDTQYF
j_call: TRBJ1-5; clone_size: -; v_call: TRBV27; d_call: TRBD1; cdr3_nt: TGTGCCAGCAGTTTACCCCTCCTTCGACAGGGCAGGGCTTGGGATCAGCCCCAGCATTTT; cdr3_aa: CASSLPLLRQGRAWDQPQHF
j_call: TRBJ1-2; clone_size: -; v_call: TRBV5-4; d_call: -; cdr3_nt: TGTGCCAGCAGCTTGGGGGGCGGAACTAACTATGGCTACACCTTC; cdr3_aa: CASSLGGGTNYGYTF
j_call: TRBJ1-5; clone_size: -; v_call: TRBV4-1; d_call: TRBD1; cdr3_nt: TGCGCCAGCAGCCAAGGACAGGGAGATAGCAATCAGCCCCAGCATTTT; cdr3_aa: CASSQGQGDSNQPQHF
j_call: TRBJ1-1; clone_size: -; v_call: TRBV11-3; d_call: -; cdr3_nt: TGTGCCAGCAGCGCGGGTGGTGAAGCTTTCTTT; cdr3_aa: CASSAGGEAFF
j_call: TRBJ2-1; clone_size: -; v_call: TRBV28; d_call: -; cdr3_nt: TGTGCCAGCAGTTTACCCCTTCAGGGGGGCGATGAGCAGTTCTTC; cdr3_aa: CASSLPLQGGDEQFF
j_call: TRBJ2-7; clone_size: -; v_call: TRBV29-1; d_call: -; cdr3_nt: TGCAGCGTTGAAGAACGAGATTACGAGCAGTACTTC; cdr3_aa: CSVEERDYEQYF
j_call: TRBJ2-1; clone_size: -; v_call: TRBV29-1; d_call: TRBD1; cdr3_nt: TGCAGCGCCGTGGACAGGGGACAAATTAGCTCCTACAATGAGCAGTTCTTC; cdr3_aa: CSAVDRGQISSYNEQFF
j_call: TRBJ1-3; clone_size: -; v_call: TRBV27; d_call: -; cdr3_nt: TGTGCCAGCAGACTCCAGGGTTCTGGAAACACCATATATTTT; cdr3_aa: CASRLQGSGNTIYF
j_call: TRBJ2-7; clone_size: -; v_call: TRBV7-8; d_call: TRBD2; cdr3_nt: TGTGCCAGCAGCGCGACTAGCGGGAGGGTAGGGTACGAGCAGTACTTC; cdr3_aa: CASSATSGRVGYEQYF
j_call: TRBJ2-5; clone_size: -; v_call: TRBV2; d_call: TRBD2; cdr3_nt: TGTGCCAGCAGGGCCTTAGCGGGGGGATACCAAGAGACCCAGTACTTC; cdr3_aa: CASRALAGGYQETQYF
j_call: TRBJ1-2; clone_size: -; v_call: TRBV5-1; d_call: -; cdr3_nt: TGCGCCACCAACGTGGGGCCTTGGAGACAGGCGAACTATGGCTACACCTTC; cdr3_aa: CATNVGPWRQANYGYTF
j_call: TRBJ2-7; clone_size: -; v_call: TRBV15; d_call: TRBD2; cdr3_nt: TGTGCCACCAGCAGAGAAAAACCCGATGTGGGTCTTGCGGGAGTATCCTACGAGCAGTACTTC; cdr3_aa: CATSREKPDVGLAGVSYEQYF
j_call: TRBJ2-3; clone_size: -; v_call: TRBV5-1; d_call: TRBD2; cdr3_nt: TGCGCCAGCAGCTTGGCCCTAGCGGGCACAGATACGCAGTATTTT; cdr3_aa: CASSLALAGTDTQYF
j_call: TRBJ1-4; clone_size: few; v_call: TRBV5-1; d_call: -; cdr3_nt: TGCGCCAGCAGCTTAGGAGGAAGAAATGAAAAACTGTTTTTT; cdr3_aa: CASSLGGRNEKLFF
j_call: TRBJ1-5; clone_size: -; v_call: TRBV28; d_call: -; cdr3_nt: TGTGCCAGCAGTGGTGGGCTCCTAAATCAGCCCCAGCATTTT; cdr3_aa: CASSGGLLNQPQHF
j_call: TRBJ1-4; clone_size: once; v_call: TRBV6-6; d_call: TRBD1; cdr3_nt: TGTGCCAGCAGTGGAGGACAGGTTCTTGAAAAACTGTTTTTT; cdr3_aa: CASSGGQVLEKLFF
j_call: TRBJ1-2; clone_size: -; v_call: TRBV5-4; d_call: TRBD1; cdr3_nt: TGTGCCAGCAGGCAGACAGGGGGCCTGAGTGGCTACACCTTC; cdr3_aa: CASRQTGGLSGYTF
j_call: TRBJ1-2; clone_size: -; v_call: TRBV30; d_call: -; cdr3_nt: TGTGCCTGGAGTGTACGTGGGGGCGTCTATGGCTACACCTTC; cdr3_aa: CAWSVRGGVYGYTF
j_call: TRBJ2-1; clone_size: -; v_call: TRBV6-1; d_call: TRBD1; cdr3_nt: TGTGCCAGCAGTGTACAGGGGGGCCTGTTCTTC; cdr3_aa: CASSVQGGLFF
j_call: TRBJ1-4; clone_size: -; v_call: TRBV5-1; d_call: -; cdr3_nt: TGCGCCAGCAGGGACGGCGAAAAAAGGGGAAAACTGTTTTTT; cdr3_aa: CASRDGEKRGKLFF